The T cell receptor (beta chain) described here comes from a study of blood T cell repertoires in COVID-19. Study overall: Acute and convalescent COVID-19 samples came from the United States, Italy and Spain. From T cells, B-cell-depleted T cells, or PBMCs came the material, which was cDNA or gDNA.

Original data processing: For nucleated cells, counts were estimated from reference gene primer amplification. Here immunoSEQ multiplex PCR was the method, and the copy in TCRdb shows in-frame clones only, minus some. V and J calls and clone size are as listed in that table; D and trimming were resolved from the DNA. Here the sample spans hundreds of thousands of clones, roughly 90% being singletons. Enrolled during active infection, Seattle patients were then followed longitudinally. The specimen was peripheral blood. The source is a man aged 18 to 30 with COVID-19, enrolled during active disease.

Written as DNA, the CDR3 is TGTGCCAGTAGTACTTCACTAGCGGGAGAATACTTCGTCGGCACAGATACGCAGTATTTT. This codes for CASSTSLAGEYFVGTDTQYF. V and J are TRBV19 and TRBJ2-3; 11 bases are a match to TRBD2. This CDR3 region has 20 residues. Germline V gene data show CDR1 as LNHDA and CDR2 as SQIVND (reference sequence). J lost 1 base, V lost 4 bases, and 16 bases had no gene match.